This T cell receptor (beta chain) derives from a study of T cells in Graves' hyperthyroidism and ophthalmopathy. TCR beta CDR3 region amplification was performed from RNA transcripts. A first-round RT-PCR of the TCR CDR3 used the HTBI primer set. TCRdb re-called the multiplex PCR reads through MiXCR, storing one row per CDR3 protein. This sample has fewer than 200,000 distinct CDR3 sequences, with about a sixth found just once. The CDR3 loop spans 17 amino acids. Germline assignment: CDR1 SGDLS and CDR2 YYNGEE. V lost 0 bases and J lost 1, with 16 bases in between. Using 9.5 to 10 ml of fresh peripheral blood, PBMCs were prepared. This clonotype was seen a few times.

V is TRBV9 and J is TRBJ1-1, with D tentatively TRBD1 (6 bases). The sequence came from a woman aged 45-65 years with Graves' hyperthyroidism. Sequencing was performed on blood. The CDR3 DNA is TGTGCCAGCAGCGTAGGGTCGGGGGGGGCACAGAACACTGAAGCTTTCTTT. Translated, it gives CASSVGSGGAQNTEAFF.